This TCR beta chain was captured in a study of CD8 T cells in ankylosing spondylitis. TCRdb independently ran MiXCR on the 5' RACE reads; one entry per CDR3 protein. The repertoire holds about 240,000 distinct CDR3 sequences, with approximately 11% as singletons. Whole-study results and caveats: Peripheral blood samples showed relatively rare disease-linked clones, and these clones were CD8+. In reactive arthritis synovial fluid and blood, some motif variants had been reported before. Within matched ankylosing spondylitis synovial fluid, disease-linked clones were reportedly significantly enriched.

Per germline, CDR1 SGHRS and CDR2 YFSETQ. The CDR3 is made up of 13 amino acids. Trimming cost V 3 bases and J 2 bases; bases outside gene matches: 1. This clonotype was counted ten times or more. No antigen is known for it. This clonotype originated in a male donor with ankylosing spondylitis or in good health (not recorded which). This rearrangement joins TRBV5-1 to TRBJ2-5; 7 nucleotides agree with TRBD1. The source material was blood, either unsorted or a sorted T cell fraction (not recorded which). This CDR3 is CASSYRGQETQYF. The CDR3 coding sequence is TGCGCCAGCAGCTACAGGGGTCAAGAGACCCAGTACTTC.